A selection of T cell receptor beta chains follows, all from one sample in a study of blood T cell repertoires in COVID-19. This table comes from immunoSEQ multiplex PCR, and its TCRdb copy is limited to in-frame clones, with some not included. The sample holds 150,000 to 200,000 clones; approximately 87% are singletons and the top ten take more than 3%. The sample comprised peripheral blood. These receptors were taken from a woman between 70 and 85 years old with acute or convalescent COVID-19. The CDR3 runs from the conserved cysteine through the conserved F or W. The D gene is left open where the match is weak. Only some rows state a clone size, as once, few, many or a class for expanded clones.

>NA|NA|TRBV19|15|TRBJ1-1
TGTGCCAGTAGTATAAGGTTAACAGGAAACACTGAAGCTTTCTTT
CASSIRLTGNTEAFF
>NA|NA|TRBV19|15|TRBJ1-5
TGTGCCAGTAGTAAGGTGATGTGGAGGGGTCAGCCCCAGCATTTT
CASSKVMWRGQPQHF
>once|NA|TRBV3-1/TRBV3-2|16|TRBJ1-2
TGTGCCAGCAGCCAAGTGCCTACAGCTATTAACTATGGCTACACCTTC
CASSQVPTAINYGYTF
>once|TRBD1|TRBV7-6|16|TRBJ2-7
TGTGCCAGCAGCTTACCGACAGGGGATGGTGCCTACGAGCAGTACTTC
CASSLPTGDGAYEQYF
>NA|NA|TRBV7-2|18|TRBJ2-6
TGTGCCAGCAGCTTAGCCGTACAGGCCAACTCTGGGGCCAACGTCCTGACTTTC
CASSLAVQANSGANVLTF
>NA|NA|TRBV4-1|15|TRBJ2-1
TGCGCCAGCAGCCTGCGACTCACAACCTACAATGAGCAGTTCTTC
CASSLRLTTYNEQFF
>NA|TRBD1|TRBV6-6|14|TRBJ2-4
TGTGCCAGCAACATACAGGGGGCGGTTAACATTCAGTACTTC
CASNIQGAVNIQYF
>once|NA|TRBV5-1|13|TRBJ1-2
TGCGCCAGCAGCTCGGCAGGGGACTATGGCTACACCTTC
CASSSAGDYGYTF
>NA|NA|TRBV2|15|TRBJ1-1
TGTGCCAGCAGTGGAGGCGGAATGGTGAACACTGAAGCTTTCTTT
CASSGGGMVNTEAFF
>NA|NA|TRBV2|21|TRBJ1-4
TGTGCCAGCAGTGTTCTCCCGCCAGGGGCCAGTACAGTCGAACCGAATGAAAAACTGTTTTTT
CASSVLPPGASTVEPNEKLFF
>NA|TRBD2|TRBV7-3|19|TRBJ2-1
TGTGCCAGCAGCCGACCTAGCGGGAGCCGATCAAGCTCCTACAATGAGCAGTTCTTC
CASSRPSGSRSSSYNEQFF
>few|TRBD1|TRBV3-1/TRBV3-2|13|TRBJ1-1
TGTGCCAGCAGCCAAGAGGGACAGGGGAAAGCTTTCTTT
CASSQEGQGKAFF
>NA|TRBD1|TRBV19|17|TRBJ1-1
TGTGCCAGTATCAAGGACAGGGGAGGAGATATGAACACTGAAGCTTTCTTT
CASIKDRGGDMNTEAFF
>NA|TRBD2|TRBV5-8|17|TRBJ2-1
TGTGCCAGCAGCGACCCCGCCCGACTAGCGGGGAGAGATGAGCAGTTCTTC
CASSDPARLAGRDEQFF
>NA|NA|TRBV7-9|15|TRBJ2-1
TGTGCCAGCAGCTTAGGTGGGACAGCGGGCGATGAGCAGTTCTTC
CASSLGGTAGDEQFF
>NA|TRBD1|TRBV10-3|15|TRBJ2-2
TGTGCCAGCAACCAGGGACAGGGATTCACCGGGGAGCTGTTTTTT
CASNQGQGFTGELFF
>once|NA|TRBV27|14|TRBJ1-2
TGTGCCAGCAGTCCAAGGAGGGCCCTCTATGGCTACACCTTC
CASSPRRALYGYTF
>NA|TRBD1|TRBV7-3|17|TRBJ1-2
TGTGCCAGCAGCGAGATTTTGGGGACAGGGGTTGACTATGGCTACACCTTC
CASSEILGTGVDYGYTF
>few|TRBD1|TRBV7-9|13|TRBJ2-7
TGTGCCAGCAGCATGGACAGGGTGCGGGAGCAGTACTTC
CASSMDRVREQYF
>NA|NA|TRBV19|17|TRBJ2-6
TGTGCCAGTAGTGGGTGGTGGTCAGGGACTGGGGCCAACGTCCTGACTTTC
CASSGWWSGTGANVLTF
>NA|TRBD1|TRBV23-1|18|TRBJ2-7
TGCGCCAGCAGTCAGTCTTATCTCCGACAGGGGACGACCTACGAGCAGTACTTC
CASSQSYLRQGTTYEQYF
>NA|TRBD1|TRBV2|14|TRBJ2-2
TGTGCCAGCAGTCGACAGGGACACACCGGGGAGCTGTTTTTT
CASSRQGHTGELFF
>NA|TRBD1|TRBV7-2|16|TRBJ2-1
TGTGCCAGCAGCACAGGGGGAGCAAGCTCCTACAATGAGCAGTTCTTC
CASSTGGASSYNEQFF
>NA|TRBD2|TRBV10-3|18|TRBJ2-1
TGTGCCATCAGTGATACTAGCGGGGGGGCCGGTTCTCTAAATGAGCAGTTCTTC
CAISDTSGGAGSLNEQFF
>NA|NA|TRBV10-3|15|TRBJ1-5
TGTGCCATCAGTGAGGACAGCCGTAGCAATCAGCCCCAGCATTTT
CAISEDSRSNQPQHF
>NA|TRBD2|TRBV10-3|20|TRBJ2-3
TGTGCCATCAGTGGGGGACTAGCGGGAGGTTTCTTATACGGCACAGATACGCAGTATTTT
CAISGGLAGGFLYGTDTQYF
>NA|TRBD2|TRBV2|19|TRBJ2-1
TGTGCCAGGGGAGGGACTAGCGTGTTAGTGAGTAGCTCCTACAATGAGCAGTTCTTC
CARGGTSVLVSSSYNEQFF
>NA|TRBD1|TRBV28|15|TRBJ1-5
TGTGCCAGCAGTTCCCGGACAGGGGTCAATCAGCCCCAGCATTTT
CASSSRTGVNQPQHF
>NA|NA|TRBV6-6|15|TRBJ2-3
TGTGCCAGCAGCCCAGGAAGTGGGAGGTCAGATACGCAGTATTTT
CASSPGSGRSDTQYF
>NA|TRBD1|TRBV5-1|15|TRBJ2-1
TGCGCCAGCAGCAACCAAGACAGGGAGTGGGATGAGCAGTTCTTC
CASSNQDREWDEQFF
>NA|TRBD1|TRBV5-1|13|TRBJ1-1
TGCGCCAGCAGCTCAGACAGGGTCGCTGAAGCTTTCTTT
CASSSDRVAEAFF
>NA|NA|TRBV7-2|14|TRBJ1-5
TGTGCCAGCAGCTTAAACGGTTTCAATCAGCCCCAGCATTTT
CASSLNGFNQPQHF
>NA|NA|TRBV6-1|16|TRBJ1-4
TGTGCCAGCAGTGAACTCGCGGGGATTGTTGGTGAAAAACTGTTTTTT
CASSELAGIVGEKLFF
>once|NA|TRBV7-8|15|TRBJ1-2
TGTGCCAGCAGCTTAGATGCCCAGGCAGTACGTGGCTACACCTTC
CASSLDAQAVRGYTF
>NA|TRBD1|TRBV7-2|16|TRBJ1-3
TGTGCCAGCAGCGACCCCGGGACAGGGGCTGGAAACACCATATATTTT
CASSDPGTGAGNTIYF
>NA|NA|TRBV10-3|15|TRBJ1-3
TGTGCCATCAGTGAGTCCAACAGGCCCGTATACACCATATATTTT
CAISESNRPVYTIYF
>once|TRBD2|TRBV6-2/TRBV6-3|17|TRBJ2-1
TGTGCCAGCAGTTACCCCCTAGGGGCGGGGGGGCCTGGTGAGCAGTTCTTC
CASSYPLGAGGPGEQFF
>NA|NA|TRBV7-2|14|TRBJ1-2
TGTGCCAGCAGCTTAGTCCAGGGGAACTATGGCTACACCTTC
CASSLVQGNYGYTF
>few|NA|TRBV5-1|14|TRBJ1-1
TGCGCCAGCAGCTTGGAAGGGGCATACACTGAAGCTTTCTTT
CASSLEGAYTEAFF
>once|TRBD1|TRBV3-1/TRBV3-2|16|TRBJ2-1
TGTGCCAGCAGCCCCTCGGGACAGTTGCGCTACAATGAGCAGTTCTTC
CASSPSGQLRYNEQFF
>NA|NA|TRBV5-4|16|TRBJ1-4
TGTGCCAGCAGCTTGGACCCAGGATACTCTAATGAAAAACTGTTTTTT
CASSLDPGYSNEKLFF
>NA|TRBD1|TRBV28|14|TRBJ1-2
TGTGCCAGCAGTTTAATCAGGGGGCATAGTGGCTACACCTTC
CASSLIRGHSGYTF
>few|TRBD1|TRBV18|15|TRBJ1-2
TGTGCCAGCTCATATACCGAGACAGGGCGGTATGGCTACACCTTC
CASSYTETGRYGYTF
>NA|TRBD1|TRBV4-3|14|TRBJ2-7
TGCGCCAGCAGCCTTCGGGACAGGGGTTACGAGCAGTACTTC
CASSLRDRGYEQYF
>once|TRBD1|TRBV7-9|13|TRBJ2-3
TGTGCCAGCCACGGGACAGACACAGATACGCAGTATTTT
CASHGTDTDTQYF
>NA|NA|TRBV7-9|13|TRBJ1-3
TGTGCCAGCAGCTTACTACCTGGAAACACCATATATTTT
CASSLLPGNTIYF
>NA|TRBD2|TRBV7-8|17|TRBJ2-5
TGTGCCAGCAGCTTAGGAGGCACCCGGGGGGGCTCAGAGACCCAGTACTTC
CASSLGGTRGGSETQYF
>NA|TRBD2|TRBV2|15|TRBJ2-1
TGTGCCAGCGGATGGACTAGCGGGAGTACTGGTGAGCAGTTCTTC
CASGWTSGSTGEQFF
>NA|NA|TRBV6-9|11|TRBJ1-5
TGTGCCGTCTTCAGCAATCAGCCCCAGCATTTT
CAVFSNQPQHF
>NA|TRBD2|TRBV28|17|TRBJ2-4
TGTGCCAGCAGTTTACTTCTAGCGGGAGGGTTTGAGGACATTCAGTACTTC
CASSLLLAGGFEDIQYF
>NA|NA|TRBV28|14|TRBJ1-1
TGTGCCAGCAGTTTACCAGGGATGAGCACTGAAGCTTTCTTT
CASSLPGMSTEAFF
>NA|TRBD1|TRBV29-1|15|TRBJ2-3
TGCAGCGTTAGTACAGGGGGCGTGAGCACAGATACGCAGTATTTT
CSVSTGGVSTDTQYF
>few|TRBD1|TRBV5-5|16|TRBJ1-2
TGTGCCAGCAGCTTTGTACAGGGACAGGGGGACTATGGCTACACCTTC
CASSFVQGQGDYGYTF